The 6 T cell receptor beta chains given below trace back to one sample, sequenced in a study of radiation and T cells in renal cell carcinoma (dated by TCRdb to the early 2020s). Library generation was performed with the immunoSEQ multiplex PCR assay. TCRdb provides this immuneACCESS table in a form limited to in-frame rearrangements. Some clones are lacking; in checked studies, under half of them reflect an unresolved V gene, and why the rest are absent is not known. Across this sample there are about 8,100 clones, with approximately 58% seen only once. The ten largest clones add up to approximately 20% of the sample. The time point label of this sample denotes: tumor resected at nephrectomy. Per the publication, the treatment or condition label means: treatment-naive control, cytoreductive nephrectomy. The sequencing here drew on tumor tissue, taken from a patient whose treatment was nephrectomy without radiotherapy. Every receptor here comes from a man aged 55 to 70 with renal cell carcinoma.

This clone was recorded only once. The chain uses TRBV7-9 and TRBJ2-5; TRBD2 matches at 7 bases. Germline CDR1 SEHNR, CDR2 FQNEAQ (reference sequence). After removal of 3 bases from V and 1 base from J, the junction contained 2 bases not matched to a gene. The CDR3 contains 14 residues. CDR3 nucleotide sequence: TGTGCCAGCAGCTTCGGGGGGTCCCAAGAGACCCAGTACTTC. Encoded protein: CASSFGGSQETQYF. Combining the CDR3 with reference TRBV7-9 and TRBJ2-5 gives the whole variable domain DTGVSQNPRHKITKRGQNVTFRCDPISEHNRLYWYRQTLGQGPEFLTYFQNEAQLEKSRLLSDRFSAERPKGSFSTLEIQRTEQGDSAMYLCASSFGGSQETQYFGPGTRLLVL.

The gene calls are TRBV13 and TRBJ1-4, with 7 bases fitting TRBD1. Germline CDR1 and CDR2: PRHDT and FYEKMQ (reference sequence). The CDR3 spans 17 residues. Trimming removed 6 bases from V and 5 bases from J; junction bases left unmatched: 15. In DNA form, the CDR3 reads TGTGCCAGCAGTAGGAACGCGGTAGGACAGGTCAATGAAAAACTGTTTTTT. Translation: CASSRNAVGQVNEKLFF.

The chain carries TRBV4-1 and TRBJ1-6; D is ambiguous. The CDR3 loop spans 15 amino acids. Trimming took off 0 bases at V and 7 bases at J, with 10 bases between the two ends. Germline V gene sequence: CDR1 MGHRA, CDR2 YSYEKL. CDR3 bases: TGCGCCAGCAGCCAAGACGGTGCAGGCAATTCACCCCTCCACTTT. Translating gives CASSQDGAGNSPLHF.

The chain combines TRBV7-2 with TRBJ2-2; D is unclear. Trimming took off 3 bases at V and 2 bases at J, with 4 bases between the two ends. In germline, CDR1 is SGHTA, CDR2 FQGNSA. The CDR3 has 13 residues. This CDR3 is CASSFPNTGELFF. CDR3 coding DNA: TGTGCCAGCAGCTTCCCCAACACCGGGGAGCTGTTTTTT.

This chain connects TRBV4-1 to TRBJ1-2; D unresolved. V was clipped by 4 bases and J by 8 bases, with 14 bases between them. There are 13 residues in the CDR3. The germline gives CDR1 MGHRA, CDR2 YSYEKL. The CDR3 nucleotides read TGCGCCAGCAGCCCCAGGAGGGTAACAGGCTACACCTTC. The encoded protein is CASSPRRVTGYTF.

CDR3 protein: CASSPSTGGSGETQYF. In DNA form, the CDR3 reads TGCGCCAGCAGCCCATCGACAGGGGGCAGCGGAGAGACCCAGTACTTC. The chain joins TRBV5-1 to TRBJ2-5; TRBD1 agrees at 10 bases. The V gene end was trimmed by 4 bases and the J gene end by 4 bases; junction bases not matched to a gene: 10. Germline V gene lookup returns CDR1 SGHRS and CDR2 YFSETQ. There are 16 residues in the CDR3.